This TCR beta chain was sequenced for a study of T cell responses to AZD1222 COVID-19 vaccine. Across the study: Second-dose intervals of approximately 4 or approximately 12 weeks were pooled.

On this clone: Its specificity is unknown.

Germline assignment: CDR1 LGHDT and CDR2 YNNKEL (reference sequence). This CDR3 spans 13 amino acids. Trimming removed 4 bases from V and 1 base from J, with 8 bases in between. Clones were sequenced by immunoSEQ multiplex PCR, and TCRdb holds only the in-frame ones, with some missing. The data contain some 140,000 clones, about 87% of them singletons. Notes on the study in general: Every sample of the repertoires postdated the peak T cell response. White British donors predominated, females outnumbered males, and clonal diversity was possibly underestimated.

This TCR came from an adult in good health. The material sequenced was peripheral blood, taken on day 0 of AZD1222 vaccination. The chain carries TRBV3-1 (or the pseudogene TRBV3-2) and TRBJ2-7, with no clear D. The DNA for the CDR3 is TGTGCCAGCAGCCCTACCAGGTCCTACGAGCAGTACTTC. Protein product: CASSPTRSYEQYF.